A selection of T cell receptor beta chains follows, all from one sample in a study of shared clonotypes between healthy human individuals. Here immunoSEQ multiplex PCR was the method, and the copy in TCRdb shows in-frame clones only, minus some. The table has about 820,000 clones, roughly 92% seen once; the top ten hold approximately 25%. The sequencing input was naive CD8+ T cells sorted from blood. The receptor set was obtained from a man aged 25 to 40 in good health. Both conserved end residues are part of each CDR3. Fields, in order: clone size, CDR3 length, J gene, V gene, CDR3 protein. Clone size is shown for a subset of rows, as once, few, many or a class of expanded clone.

>few|13|TRBJ1-2|TRBV5-4
CASSPDPDIGYTF
>few|13|TRBJ2-7|TRBV7-9
CASSLVPVYEQYF
>NA|13|TRBJ2-1|TRBV6-1
CASSADRHNEQFF
>once|14|TRBJ2-1|TRBV10-3
CAISEWDRYNEQFF
>NA|14|TRBJ2-7|TRBV7-7
CASSLDEVTYEQYF
>few|10|TRBJ2-3|TRBV28
CACGRDTQYF
>NA|18|TRBJ2-3|TRBV30
CAWSATISLGGSTDTQYF
>NA|14|TRBJ1-2|TRBV7-2
CASSPPQWVLGYTF
>NA|13|TRBJ2-1|TRBV6-5
CASSYGGTGEQFF
>NA|13|TRBJ2-7|TRBV25-1
CASSGGGSYEQYF
>few|9|TRBJ1-1|TRBV2
CASSPEAFF
>NA|16|TRBJ2-7|TRBV7-9
CASSSAKTKSSYEQYF
>NA|14|TRBJ1-1|TRBV7-6
CASSGRASNTEAFF
>NA|15|TRBJ2-7|TRBV7-2
CASRSGQGATYEQYF
>NA|15|TRBJ2-1|TRBV7-9
CASSFQRENVNEQFF
>NA|13|TRBJ2-3|TRBV29-1
CSVDLTSTDTQYF
>NA|16|TRBJ2-7|TRBV5-4
CASSLPGLAGKGEQYF
>NA|15|TRBJ1-5|TRBV2
CASSDGSNSNQPQHF
>NA|16|TRBJ2-3|TRBV19
CASSPSGGSGADTQYF
>NA|16|TRBJ2-7|TRBV28
CASSPLGPGRDSEQYF
>NA|18|TRBJ2-7|TRBV14
CASSQRGLAGGRSYEQYF
>NA|15|TRBJ2-5|TRBV6-6
CASSRTYEDQETQYF
>NA|16|TRBJ1-4|TRBV7-9
CASTSRDRETNEKLFF
>NA|17|TRBJ2-1|TRBV5-1
CASSGMTSGSSYNEQFF
>NA|16|TRBJ1-2|TRBV9
CASSPQITGDNYGYTF
>NA|15|TRBJ2-2|TRBV4-1
CASSQALAGTGELFF
>NA|13|TRBJ2-7|TRBV29-1
CSVTPGSSYEQYF
>NA|15|TRBJ2-3|TRBV5-4
CASSFYISSTDTQYF
>NA|13|TRBJ2-5|TRBV7-9
CASSLTGVETQYF
>NA|16|TRBJ2-3|TRBV28
CASSSGTSENTDTQYF
>once|12|TRBJ2-7|TRBV5-6
CASSLDLYEQYF
>NA|12|TRBJ2-7|TRBV5-1
CASSAEGAEQYF
>NA|16|TRBJ2-7|TRBV5-4
CASSWGGRLGSYEQYF
>NA|13|TRBJ2-2|TRBV29-1
CSAEGGGTGELFF
>NA|13|TRBJ2-3|TRBV9
CASSSHITDTQYF
>few|14|TRBJ2-7|TRBV11-2
CASSPYTGAYEQYF
>NA|13|TRBJ2-5|TRBV9
CASSVGGWETQYF
>once|13|TRBJ1-1|TRBV28
CASSLQGTTEAFF
>NA|14|TRBJ2-7|TRBV7-9
CASSLAGSSYEQYF
>NA|15|TRBJ2-2|TRBV7-3
CASSLGTGHTGELFF
>few|15|TRBJ2-2|TRBV5-1
CASSLRTRGTGELFF
>NA|15|TRBJ2-6|TRBV15
CATSARGSGANVLTF
>NA|14|TRBJ1-5|TRBV10-2
CATYPGDGNQPQHF
>NA|12|TRBJ2-7|TRBV11-2
CASSWVGDEQYF
>NA|17|TRBJ2-2|TRBV7-3
CASSSSARLSNTGELFF
>NA|15|TRBJ2-5|TRBV11-2
CASSFKGHTQETQYF